The TCR beta chain under discussion was sequenced for a study of cytomegalovirus exposure and HLA in healthy donors. Overall study context: In terms of ancestry, the Caucasian-associated cluster contained about 81% of the approximately 380 genotyped donors.

This CDR3 is 14 amino acids long. The ends were cut back, 7 bases at V and 5 bases at J, with 15 bases in the middle. Germline V gives CDR1 MNHNS, CDR2 SASEGT. Whole-study findings and limits: In a later analysis, DRB1 alleles had the most associated TCRs; HLA-C alleles the fewest. Both high specificity and high sensitivity reportedly marked the classifier's diagnosis of cytomegalovirus status.

The PCR was carried out with 60 Vbeta primers and 13 Jbeta primers. Source study methods: Around 11 million shared chains were among the about 80 million unique TCR beta chains that a later analysis counted. Clones were read by immunoSEQ multiplex PCR, and TCRdb kept only the in-frame ones, dropping some. The V and J calls and clone size were taken over from that table, and D and trimming were inferred from the DNA. The sample has some 190,000 clones; more than 65% are singletons. Comment on this clone: Its antigen is not known.

This TCR came from a woman aged 25 to 39 in good health and CMV-seropositive. The rearrangement uses TRBV6-1 and TRBJ2-1; D may be TRBD1 (5 bases). The material sequenced was PBMCs. This chain's CDR3 is CASMWGRVDNEQFF. In DNA, the CDR3 is TGTGCCAGCATGTGGGGCAGGGTGGACAATGAGCAGTTCTTC.